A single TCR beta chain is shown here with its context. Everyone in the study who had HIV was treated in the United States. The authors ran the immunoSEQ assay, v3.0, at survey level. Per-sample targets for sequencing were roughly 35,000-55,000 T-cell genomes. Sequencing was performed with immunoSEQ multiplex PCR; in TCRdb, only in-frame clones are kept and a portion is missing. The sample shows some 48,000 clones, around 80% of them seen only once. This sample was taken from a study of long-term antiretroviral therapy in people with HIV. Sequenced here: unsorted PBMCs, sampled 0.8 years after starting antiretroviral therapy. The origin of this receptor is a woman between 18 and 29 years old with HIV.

The CDR3 reads CASSIVWGRETQYF. CDR3 DNA sequence: TGTGCCAGTAGTATAGTGTGGGGGCGCGAGACCCAGTACTTC. The chain links TRBV19 to TRBJ2-5, with a tentative D call TRBD1 (6 bases). CDR1 LNHDA and CDR2 SQIVND come from the germline V gene (reference sequence). Trimming shortened V by 1 base and J by 5 bases, and 11 bases separated the two germline ends. The CDR3 sequence is 14 residues long.